The source of this TCR beta chain is a study of blood T cell repertoires in COVID-19. The assay was immunoSEQ multiplex PCR, and TCRdb's table has in-frame clones only and misses some. The table includes 120,000 or so clones, approximately 80% detected once. Germline V gene sequence: CDR1 SGDLS, CDR2 YYNGEE. The CDR3 length is 15 residues. V lost 3 bases, J lost 1 base, and 11 bases lay in between. A few counts support this clone. The TCR comes from a human donor in a cohort sampled during active COVID-19. The sample was peripheral blood. The chain combines TRBV9 with TRBJ1-3; a weak D match, TRBD1 (5 bases). The CDR3 sequence: CASSEEQVSGNTIYF. The CDR3 nucleotides read TGTGCCAGCAGCGAAGAACAGGTTTCTGGAAACACCATATATTTT.